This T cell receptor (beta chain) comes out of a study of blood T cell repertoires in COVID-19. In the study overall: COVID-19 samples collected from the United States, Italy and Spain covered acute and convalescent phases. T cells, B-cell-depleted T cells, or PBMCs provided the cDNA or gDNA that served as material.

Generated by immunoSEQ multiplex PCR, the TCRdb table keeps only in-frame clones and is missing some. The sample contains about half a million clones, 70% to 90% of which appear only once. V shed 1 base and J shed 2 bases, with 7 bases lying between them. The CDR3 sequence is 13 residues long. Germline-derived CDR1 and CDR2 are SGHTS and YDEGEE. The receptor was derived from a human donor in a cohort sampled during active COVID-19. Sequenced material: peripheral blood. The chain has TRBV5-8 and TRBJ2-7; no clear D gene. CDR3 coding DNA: TGTGCCAGCAGCTTGAGGAGTACCTACGAGCAGTACTTC. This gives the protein CASSLRSTYEQYF.